This T cell receptor beta chain was sequenced for a study of identifying expanded T cells in peripheral blood. Points on this clone: Its antigen is unknown.

With V trimmed by 0 bases and J by 4 bases, 6 bases remained unmatched. Germline CDR1 is GTSNPN and CDR2 is SVGIG (reference sequence). This CDR3 has 14 residues. General study findings and limits: About 1.2 clones differed between technical replicates, versus 16.4 and 19 over time. Clone count variance between approximately two-week samples rose with total template count.

The table came from immunoSEQ multiplex PCR; TCRdb's copy has only in-frame clones and leaves some out. Of about 110,000 clones detected, around 88% appear once; the ten largest clones hold around 15%. Sequences were obtained from blood. This rearrangement joins TRBV30 to TRBJ2-7; 7 bases match TRBD1. The sequence was collected from a person aged 18-70 years in good health. CDR3 amino acids: CAWSVVGGTYEQYF. Here the CDR3 DNA reads TGTGCCTGGAGTGTGGTAGGGGGCACATACGAGCAGTACTTC.